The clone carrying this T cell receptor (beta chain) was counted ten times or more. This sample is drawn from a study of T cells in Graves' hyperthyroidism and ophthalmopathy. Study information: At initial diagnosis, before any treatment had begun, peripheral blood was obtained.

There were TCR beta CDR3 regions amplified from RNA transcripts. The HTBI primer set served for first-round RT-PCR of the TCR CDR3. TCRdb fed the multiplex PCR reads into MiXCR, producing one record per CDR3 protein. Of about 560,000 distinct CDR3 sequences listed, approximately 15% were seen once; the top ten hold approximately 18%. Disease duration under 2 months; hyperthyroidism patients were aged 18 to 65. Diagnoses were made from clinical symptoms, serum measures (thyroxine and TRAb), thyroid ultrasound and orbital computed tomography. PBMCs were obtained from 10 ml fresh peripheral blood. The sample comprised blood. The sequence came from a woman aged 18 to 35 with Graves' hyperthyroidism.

The CDR3 DNA reads TGCAGTGCTTTCCGGGACGACTCCTACGAGCAGTACTTC. Protein sequence: CSAFRDDSYEQYF. This chain joins TRBV20-1 and TRBJ2-7; TRBD1 or TRBD2 may be the D gene (5 bases each). In germline, CDR1 is DFQATT, CDR2 SNEGSKA (reference sequence). This CDR3 has 13 amino acids. With 5 bases removed from V and 0 bases from J, the gap between germline ends came to 11 bases.